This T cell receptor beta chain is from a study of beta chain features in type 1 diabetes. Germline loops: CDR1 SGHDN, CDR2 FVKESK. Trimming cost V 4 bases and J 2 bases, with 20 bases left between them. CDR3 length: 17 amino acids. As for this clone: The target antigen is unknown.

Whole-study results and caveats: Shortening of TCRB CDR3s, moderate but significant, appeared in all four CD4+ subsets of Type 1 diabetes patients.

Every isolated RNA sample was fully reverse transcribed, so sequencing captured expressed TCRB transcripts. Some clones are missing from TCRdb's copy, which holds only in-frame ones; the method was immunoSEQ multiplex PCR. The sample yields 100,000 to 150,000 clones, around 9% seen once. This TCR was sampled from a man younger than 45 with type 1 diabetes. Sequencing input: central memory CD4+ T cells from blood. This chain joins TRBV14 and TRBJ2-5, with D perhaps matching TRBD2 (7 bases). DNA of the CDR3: TGTGCCAGCAGCCCAGGGTTTTTTGCGGGGGCTCAAGAGACCCAGTACTTC. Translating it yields CASSPGFFAGAQETQYF.